What follows describes a single T cell receptor (beta chain). This record comes from a study of blood T cell repertoires in COVID-19. Background on the study: PBMCs, B-cell-depleted T cells, or T cells provided the cDNA or gDNA that made up the material.

Assay used: immunoSEQ multiplex PCR; TCRdb lists only in-frame clones, some missing. The profile shows some 250,000 clones, 82% of them singletons. The TCR originated in a woman aged 18-29 years with acute or convalescent COVID-19. The sequencing input was peripheral blood.

For the CDR3, the DNA is TGTGCCAGCAGTGAAGCGGGGCGCTCGAGCTCCTACGAGCAGTACTTC. Protein: CASSEAGRSSSYEQYF. The V call is TRBV2, the J call TRBJ2-7, with D perhaps matching TRBD1 (5 bases). With 0 bases removed from V and 0 bases from J, the gap between germline ends came to 12 bases. There are 16 residues in the CDR3. Germline CDR1 reads SNHLY; CDR2 reads FYNNEI.